Below, 2 T cell receptor beta chains from the same sample are listed, as sequenced in a study of radiotherapy plus CTLA-4 blockade in lung cancer. Here immunoSEQ multiplex PCR was the method, and the copy in TCRdb shows in-frame clones only, minus some. This repertoire shows about 51,000 clones, around 79% found once; its top ten account for about 2.5%. Material: peripheral blood, obtained from a patient treated with radiotherapy plus ipilimumab. Receptors originate from a human donor with non-small cell lung cancer whose response to radiotherapy plus ipilimumab could not be evaluated.

This clone was observed once. The chain has TRBV6-5 and TRBJ1-1; 11 nucleotides align to TRBD1. The germline V gene encodes CDR1 MNHEY and CDR2 SVGAGI. The CDR3 covers 13 residues. The trim removed 6 bases at V and 11 bases at J, leaving 8 bases unmatched. CDR3 coding DNA: TGTGCCAGCAGGGACGGGACAGGGGGTGTGGCTTTCTTT. Amino acid sequence: CASRDGTGGVAFF.

The rearrangement joins TRBV6-1 to TRBJ1-5; D is unclear. This CDR3 comprises 15 residues. The germline CDR1 and CDR2 sequences are MNHNS and SASEGT. V lost 0 bases to trimming and J lost 3 bases, with 9 bases between them. The CDR3 nucleotides read TGTGCCAGCAGTGAAGCGGGCCGTGTCAATCAGCCCCAGCATTTT. It specifies CASSEAGRVNQPQHF.